This entry concerns a single T cell receptor (beta chain). The entry originates in a study of PD-L1 blockade in urothelial cancer. Study background: It was around 2014 that patients started atezolizumab at 1,200 mg intravenously every 3 weeks. Blood analyses occurred 3 weeks (second dose) and 6 weeks post treatment start. Anywhere from 0 to 3 prior chemotherapy regimens had been received by patients.

CDR3 length: 15 residues. CDR1 and CDR2 (germline): SGDLS, YYNGEE. Trimming took 4 bases from V and 4 from J, leaving 15 bases between them. The data were produced by immunoSEQ multiplex PCR, yet TCRdb's version contains in-frame clones alone and is incomplete. The table has just under 40,000 clones, about 89% seen once. Patients presented with locally advanced or metastatic urothelial carcinoma. Sequenced material: PBMCs, taken around atezolizumab (anti-PD-L1) treatment. The V and J genes are TRBV9 and TRBJ1-3; D is possibly TRBD1 (5 bases). This clonotype was obtained from a man aged 60 to 75 with urothelial cancer. CDR3 sequence: CASSTGQGPGNTIYF. CDR3 in DNA: TGTGCCAGCAGCACCGGGCAGGGTCCAGGAAACACCATATATTTT.